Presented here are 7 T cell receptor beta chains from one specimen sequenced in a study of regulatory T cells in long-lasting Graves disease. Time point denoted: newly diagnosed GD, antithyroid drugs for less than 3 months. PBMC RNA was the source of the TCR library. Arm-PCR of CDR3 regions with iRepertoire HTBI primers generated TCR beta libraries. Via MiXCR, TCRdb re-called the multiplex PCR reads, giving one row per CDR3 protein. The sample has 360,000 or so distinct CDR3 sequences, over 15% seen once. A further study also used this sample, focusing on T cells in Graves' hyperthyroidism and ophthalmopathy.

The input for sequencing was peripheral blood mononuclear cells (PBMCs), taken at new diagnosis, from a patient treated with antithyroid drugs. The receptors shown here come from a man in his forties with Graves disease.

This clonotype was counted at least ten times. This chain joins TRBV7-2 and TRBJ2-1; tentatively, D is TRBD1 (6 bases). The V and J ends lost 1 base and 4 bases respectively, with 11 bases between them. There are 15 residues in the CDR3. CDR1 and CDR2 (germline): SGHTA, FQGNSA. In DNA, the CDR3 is TGTGCCAGCAGCTTAGACAGGGTTGGGTACAATGAGCAGTTCTTC. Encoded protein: CASSLDRVGYNEQFF.

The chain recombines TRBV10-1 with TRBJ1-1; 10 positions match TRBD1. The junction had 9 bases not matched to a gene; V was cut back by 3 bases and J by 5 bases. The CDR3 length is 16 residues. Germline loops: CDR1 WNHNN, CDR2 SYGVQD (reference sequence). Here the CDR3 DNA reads TGCGCCAGCAGTGATCGCCCCGGGACAGGGGTTACTGAAGCTTTCTTT. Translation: CASSDRPGTGVTEAFF.

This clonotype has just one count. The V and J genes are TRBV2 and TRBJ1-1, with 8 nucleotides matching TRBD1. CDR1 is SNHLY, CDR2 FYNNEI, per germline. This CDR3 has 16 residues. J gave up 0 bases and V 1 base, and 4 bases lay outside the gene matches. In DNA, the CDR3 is TGTGCCAGCAGTGAAGGGGGGACAGGTTTGAACACTGAAGCTTTCTTT. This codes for CASSEGGTGLNTEAFF.

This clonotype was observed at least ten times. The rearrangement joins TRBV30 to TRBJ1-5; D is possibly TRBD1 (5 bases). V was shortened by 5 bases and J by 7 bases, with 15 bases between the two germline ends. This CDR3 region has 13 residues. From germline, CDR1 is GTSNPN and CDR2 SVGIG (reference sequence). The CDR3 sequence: CAWQGGSSQPQHF. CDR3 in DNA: TGTGCCTGGCAGGGTGGTTCATCCCAGCCCCAGCATTTT.

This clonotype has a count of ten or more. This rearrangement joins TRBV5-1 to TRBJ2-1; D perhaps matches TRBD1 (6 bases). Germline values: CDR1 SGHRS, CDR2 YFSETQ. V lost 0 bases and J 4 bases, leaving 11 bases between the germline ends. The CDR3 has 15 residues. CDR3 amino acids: CASSLETGLYNEQFF. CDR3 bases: TGCGCCAGCAGCTTGGAAACAGGGCTGTACAATGAGCAGTTCTTC.

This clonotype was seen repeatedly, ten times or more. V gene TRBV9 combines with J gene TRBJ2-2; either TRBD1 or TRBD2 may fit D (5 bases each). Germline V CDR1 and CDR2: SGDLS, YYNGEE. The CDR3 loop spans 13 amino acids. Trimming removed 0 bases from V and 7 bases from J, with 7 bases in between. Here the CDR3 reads CASSVVGDGELFF. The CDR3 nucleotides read TGTGCCAGCAGCGTAGTGGGGGACGGGGAGCTGTTTTTT.

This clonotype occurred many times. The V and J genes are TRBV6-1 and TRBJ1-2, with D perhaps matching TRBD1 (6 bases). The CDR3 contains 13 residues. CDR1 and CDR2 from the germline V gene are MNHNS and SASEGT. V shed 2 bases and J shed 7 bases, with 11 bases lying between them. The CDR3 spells CASSEQGIRGYTF. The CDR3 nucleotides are TGTGCCAGCAGTGAACAGGGGATTCGTGGCTACACCTTC.